This is a list of T cell receptor beta chains from one sample in a study of T cell repertoires in cytomegalovirus infection. These receptors have no known antigen. TCRdb processed the reads anew with MiXCR; each CDR3 protein has one entry. The repertoire consists of roughly 990,000 distinct CDR3 sequences, with around 32% occurring once and the leading ten covering around an eighth. This sample comprised cultured CD8+ T cells from PBMCs, obtained from culture after CMV antigen stimulation. All receptors derive from a human donor in good health (CMV status not recorded). Some clones in this sample may be carry-over from other donors' samples. Both conserved end residues are part of each CDR3. The D gene is left open where the match is weak. Not all rows give a size; the values are once, few, many and, for expanded clones, a class.

many	TRBV19	TRBD1	TRBJ2-1	CASSTTRDSPAYNEQFF	TGTGCCAGTAGCACTACTAGGGACAGCCCTGCCTACAATGAGCAGTTCTTC
-	TRBV5-4	-	TRBJ1-1	CASGAPDPEAFF	TGTGCCAGCGGGGCACCCGACCCTGAAGCTTTCTTT
-	TRBV6-2/TRBV6-3	-	TRBJ1-1	CVSGGTEAFF	TGCGTCTCGGGGGGCACTGAAGCTTTCTTT
few	TRBV11-3	-	TRBJ2-5	CASSSMTDVRETQYF	TGTGCCAGCAGCTCAATGACGGATGTTAGGGAGACCCAGTACTTC
-	TRBV14	TRBD2	TRBJ2-3	CASSHGRGDTQYF	TGTGCCAGCAGCCATGGGAGGGGAGATACGCAGTATTTT
-	TRBV6-2/TRBV6-3	TRBD1	TRBJ2-1	CASSSGTGEWNEQFF	TGTGCCAGCAGTTCCGGGACAGGGGAATGGAATGAGCAGTTCTTC
few	TRBV6-8	-	TRBJ1-2	CASSSIRGRFNDGYTF	TGTGCCAGCTCCTCCATTCGGGGCAGGTTTAATGATGGCTACACCTTC
many	TRBV6-5	-	TRBJ2-1	CASSYDIYNEQFF	TGTGCCAGCAGTTACGACATCTACAATGAGCAGTTCTTC
few	TRBV6-2/TRBV6-3	-	TRBJ2-1	CASTSRADEQFF	TGTGCCAGCACCAGCAGGGCCGATGAGCAGTTCTTC
few	TRBV6-4	TRBD2	TRBJ2-1	CASRELAGGPNEQFF	TGTGCCAGCAGGGAGCTAGCGGGGGGGCCGAATGAGCAGTTCTTC
-	TRBV5-1	-	TRBJ2-5	CASSLRSQAVETQYF	TGCGCCAGCAGCCTTCGTTCCCAAGCGGTGGAGACCCAGTACTTC
-	TRBV12-3/TRBV12-4	-	TRBJ2-7	CASSSDSASYEQYF	TGTGCCAGCAGTTCCGACAGCGCCTCCTACGAGCAGTACTTC
-	TRBV27	TRBD1	TRBJ1-2	CASSAGTGLGWGDYGYTF	TGTGCCAGCAGTGCCGGGACAGGTCTTGGGTGGGGGGACTATGGCTACACCTTC
few	TRBV7-2	TRBD2	TRBJ2-2	CASSLLAYNTGELFF	TGTGCCAGCAGCCTACTAGCGTATAACACCGGGGAGCTGTTTTTT
-	TRBV7-2	-	TRBJ2-5	CASSSFKTPVETQYF	TGTGCCAGCAGCTCGTTTAAGACCCCGGTAGAGACCCAGTACTTC
-	TRBV12-3/TRBV12-4	-	TRBJ1-4	CASTTLGRDLNEKLFF	TGTGCCAGCACCACTCTCGGCCGGGACCTCAACGAAAAACTGTTTTTT
-	TRBV12-3/TRBV12-4	-	TRBJ1-1	CASSLGYTGSTEAFF	TGTGCCAGCAGTTTAGGGTATACAGGGTCCACTGAAGCTTTCTTT
few	TRBV12-3/TRBV12-4	TRBD1	TRBJ2-7	CASTGTGAPYEQYF	TGTGCCAGTACCGGGACAGGGGCACCCTACGAGCAGTACTTC
-	TRBV5-5	-	TRBJ2-7	CASSLEELEDEQYF	TGTGCCAGCAGCTTGGAAGAGTTGGAGGACGAGCAGTACTTC
-	TRBV4-3	TRBD1	TRBJ1-2	CASSQELDRVYGYTF	TGCGCCAGCAGCCAAGAACTCGACAGGGTCTATGGCTACACCTTC
-	TRBV5-4	-	TRBJ2-2	CASSYPGHTNTGELFF	TGTGCCAGCAGCTATCCGGGACATACGAACACCGGGGAGCTGTTTTTT
-	TRBV4-3	-	TRBJ1-1	CASSQRGLNTEAFF	TGCGCCAGCAGCCAACGGGGCTTGAACACTGAAGCTTTCTTT